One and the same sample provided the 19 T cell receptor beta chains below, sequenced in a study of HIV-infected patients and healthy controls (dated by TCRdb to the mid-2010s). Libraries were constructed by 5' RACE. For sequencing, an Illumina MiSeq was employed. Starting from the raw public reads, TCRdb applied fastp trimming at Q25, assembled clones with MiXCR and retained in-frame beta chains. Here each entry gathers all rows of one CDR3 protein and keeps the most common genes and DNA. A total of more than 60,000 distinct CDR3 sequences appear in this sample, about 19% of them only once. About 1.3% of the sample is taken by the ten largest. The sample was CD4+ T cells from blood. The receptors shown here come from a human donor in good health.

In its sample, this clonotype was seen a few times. CDR3 DNA sequence: TGTGCCAGTAAGAGGGCAAGAAGGGCTTTCTTT. Translated, it gives CASKRARRAFF. V gene TRBV19 combines with J gene TRBJ1-1, with D uncertain. The CDR3 covers 11 residues. V was clipped by 7 bases and J by 11 bases, with 14 bases between them. CDR1 and CDR2 (germline): LNHDA, SQIVND (reference sequence).

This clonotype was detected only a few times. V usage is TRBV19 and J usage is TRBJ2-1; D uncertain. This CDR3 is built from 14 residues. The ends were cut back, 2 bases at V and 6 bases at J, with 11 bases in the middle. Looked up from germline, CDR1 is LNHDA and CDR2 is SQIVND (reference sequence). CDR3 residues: CASSIPGLSNEQFF. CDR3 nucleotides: TGTGCCAGTAGTATACCCGGGCTAAGCAATGAGCAGTTCTTC.

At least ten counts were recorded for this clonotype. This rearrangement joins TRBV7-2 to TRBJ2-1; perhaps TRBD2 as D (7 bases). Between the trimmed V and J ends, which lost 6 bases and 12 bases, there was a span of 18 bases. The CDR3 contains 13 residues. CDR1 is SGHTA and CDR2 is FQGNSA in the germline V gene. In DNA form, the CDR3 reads TGTGCCAGCAGACAGGGACGGCGGGGGTCGCAGTTCTTC. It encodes CASRQGRRGSQFF.

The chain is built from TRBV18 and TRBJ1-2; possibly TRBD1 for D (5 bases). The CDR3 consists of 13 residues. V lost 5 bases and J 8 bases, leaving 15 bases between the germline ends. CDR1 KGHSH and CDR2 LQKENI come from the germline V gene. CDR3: CASSVAGTEGYTF. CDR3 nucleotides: TGTGCCAGCTCAGTCGCCGGGACCGAGGGCTACACCTTC.

CDR3 in amino acids: CASSLNPGLSGYTF. The CDR3 nucleotides read TGCGCCAGCAGCTTGAATCCAGGGTTATCGGGCTACACCTTC. The V call is TRBV5-1, the J call TRBJ1-2; TRBD1 is a possible D gene (5 bases). Per germline, CDR1 SGHRS and CDR2 YFSETQ. The CDR3 is made up of 14 amino acids. Trimming removed 1 base from V and 8 bases from J, with 15 bases in between.

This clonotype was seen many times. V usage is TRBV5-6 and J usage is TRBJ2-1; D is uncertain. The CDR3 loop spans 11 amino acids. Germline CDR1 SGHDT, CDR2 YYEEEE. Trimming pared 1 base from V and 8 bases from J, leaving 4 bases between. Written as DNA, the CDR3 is TGTGCCAGCAGCTTGATGTATGAGCAGTTCTTC. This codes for CASSLMYEQFF.

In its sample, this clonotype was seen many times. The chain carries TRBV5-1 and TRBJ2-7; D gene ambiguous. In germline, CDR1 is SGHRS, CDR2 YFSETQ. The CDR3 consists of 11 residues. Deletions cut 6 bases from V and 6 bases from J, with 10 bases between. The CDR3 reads CASNLAGEQYF. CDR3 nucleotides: TGCGCCAGCAACCTCGCCGGCGAGCAGTACTTC.

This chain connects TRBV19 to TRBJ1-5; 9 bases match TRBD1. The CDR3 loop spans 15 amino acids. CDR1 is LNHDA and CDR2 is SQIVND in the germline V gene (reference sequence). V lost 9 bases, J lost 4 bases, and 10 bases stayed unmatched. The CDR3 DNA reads TGTGCCAGCAATCTACGGGGACAGGGTAATCAGCCCCAGCATTTT. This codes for CASNLRGQGNQPQHF.

CDR3 nucleotide sequence: TGCGCCAGCAGTCAAAGAACAGGGGGCGCAGACACCTTC. Translating gives CASSQRTGGADTF. J is TRBJ1-2 and V is TRBV23-1, with TRBD1 identical over 9 bases. TRBV23-1 belongs to the ORF category, with a function that is uncertain. V lost 2 bases, J lost 12 bases, and 7 bases stayed unmatched. This CDR3 comprises 13 residues.

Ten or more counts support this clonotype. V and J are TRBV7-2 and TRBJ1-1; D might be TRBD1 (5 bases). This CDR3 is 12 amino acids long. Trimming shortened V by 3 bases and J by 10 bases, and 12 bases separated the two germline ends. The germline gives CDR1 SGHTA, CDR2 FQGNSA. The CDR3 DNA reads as TGTGCCAGCAGCTTGGGGGTTGGTAGAGCTTTCTTT. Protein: CASSLGVGRAFF. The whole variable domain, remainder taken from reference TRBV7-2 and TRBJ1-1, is GAGVSQSPSNKVTEKGKDVELRCDPISGHTALYWYRQSLGQGLEFLIYFQGNSAPDKSGLPSDRFSAERTGGSVSTLTIQRTQQEDSAVYLCASSLGVGRAFFGQGTRLTVV.

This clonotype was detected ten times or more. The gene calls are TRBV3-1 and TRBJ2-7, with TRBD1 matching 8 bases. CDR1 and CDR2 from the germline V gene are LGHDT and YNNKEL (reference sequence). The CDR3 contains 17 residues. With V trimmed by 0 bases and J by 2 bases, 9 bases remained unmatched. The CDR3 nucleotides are TGTGCCAGCAGCCAAGAGCTACCGGGACAGGCACCCTACGAGCAGTACTTC. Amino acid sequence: CASSQELPGQAPYEQYF.

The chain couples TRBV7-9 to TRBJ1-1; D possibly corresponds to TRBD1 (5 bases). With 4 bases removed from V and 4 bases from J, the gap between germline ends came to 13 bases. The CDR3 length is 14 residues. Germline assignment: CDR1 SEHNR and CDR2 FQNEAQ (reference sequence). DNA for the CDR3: TGTGCCAGCAGCTATAGCAGGGTGAGCACTGAAGCTTTCTTT. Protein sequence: CASSYSRVSTEAFF.

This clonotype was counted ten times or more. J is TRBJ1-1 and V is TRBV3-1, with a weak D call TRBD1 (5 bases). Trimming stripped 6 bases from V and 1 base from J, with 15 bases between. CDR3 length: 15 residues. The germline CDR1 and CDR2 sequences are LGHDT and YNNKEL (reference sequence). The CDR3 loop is CASRRSGGKNTEAFF. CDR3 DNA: TGTGCCAGCAGGCGCTCCGGGGGGAAGAACACTGAAGCTTTCTTT.

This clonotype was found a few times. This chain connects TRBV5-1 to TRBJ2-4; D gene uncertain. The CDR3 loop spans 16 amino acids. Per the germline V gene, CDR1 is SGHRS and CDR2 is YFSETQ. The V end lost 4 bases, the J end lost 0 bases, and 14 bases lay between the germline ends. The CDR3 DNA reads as TGCGCCAGCAGCCCGACCGCTGGTCTAGCCAAAAACATTCAGTACTTC. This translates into CASSPTAGLAKNIQYF.

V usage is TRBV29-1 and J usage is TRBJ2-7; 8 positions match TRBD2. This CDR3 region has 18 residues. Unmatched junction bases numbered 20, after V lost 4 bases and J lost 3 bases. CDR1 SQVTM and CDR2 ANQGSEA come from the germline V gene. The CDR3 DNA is TGCAGCGTTGTCGGTACAGGATCGCCGGGACTAGGATACTACGAGCAGTACTTC. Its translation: CSVVGTGSPGLGYYEQYF.

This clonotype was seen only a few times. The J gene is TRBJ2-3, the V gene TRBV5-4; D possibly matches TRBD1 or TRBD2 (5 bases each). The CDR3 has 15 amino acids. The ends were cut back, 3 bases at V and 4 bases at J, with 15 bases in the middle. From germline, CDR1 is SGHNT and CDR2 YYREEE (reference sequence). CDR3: CASSSKIRGADTQYF. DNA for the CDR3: TGTGCCAGCAGCTCGAAGATCCGAGGGGCAGATACGCAGTATTTT.

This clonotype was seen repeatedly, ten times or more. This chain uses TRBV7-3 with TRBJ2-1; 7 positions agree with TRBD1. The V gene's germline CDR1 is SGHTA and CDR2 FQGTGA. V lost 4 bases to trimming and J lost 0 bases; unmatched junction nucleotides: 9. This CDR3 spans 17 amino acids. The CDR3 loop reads CASSSHPDRSSYNEQFF. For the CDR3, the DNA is TGTGCCAGCAGCTCCCACCCGGACAGGAGCTCCTACAATGAGCAGTTCTTC.

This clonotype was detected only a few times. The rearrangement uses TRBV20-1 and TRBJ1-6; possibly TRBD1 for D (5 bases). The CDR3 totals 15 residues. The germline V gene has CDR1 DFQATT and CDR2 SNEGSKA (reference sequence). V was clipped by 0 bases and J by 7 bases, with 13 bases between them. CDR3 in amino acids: CSARDRGGENSPLHF. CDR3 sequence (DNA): TGCAGTGCTAGAGATCGTGGAGGGGAAAATTCACCCCTCCACTTT.

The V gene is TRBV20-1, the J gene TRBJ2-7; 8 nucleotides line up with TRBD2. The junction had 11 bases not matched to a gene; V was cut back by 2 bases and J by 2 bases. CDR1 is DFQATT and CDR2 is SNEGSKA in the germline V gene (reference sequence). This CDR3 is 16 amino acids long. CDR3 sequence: CSARSLAGRAAYEQYF. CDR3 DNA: TGCAGTGCTAGATCACTGGCCGGGAGGGCGGCCTACGAGCAGTACTTC.